Listed below are T cell receptor beta chains from one sample, sequenced in a study of OX40 agonist ivuxolimab in advanced cancers. Using immunoSEQ multiplex PCR, the repertoire was profiled, and TCRdb retains in-frame clones only, with some absent. The data contain tens of thousands of clones, roughly 87% of them singletons. The sequencing used CD4+ or CD8+ T cells sorted from blood, collected in a trial of the OX40 agonist ivuxolimab. The receptors come from an adult with an advanced solid tumor such as melanoma, head and neck, liver or kidney cancer. Both conserved end residues are part of each CDR3. D genes are given only for firm matches. Clone size is stated in some rows and not others, as once, few, many or a class when expanded.

clone_size	j_call	cdr3_length	d_call	v_call	cdr3_aa	cdr3_nt
once	TRBJ2-2	15	-	TRBV5-4	CASSLGYLNTGELFF	TGTGCCAGCAGCTTAGGCTATCTGAACACCGGGGAGCTGTTTTTT
-	TRBJ2-1	19	TRBD2	TRBV18	CASSPFRTSGRVVVNEQFF	TGTGCCAGCTCACCCTTCAGGACTAGCGGGAGGGTAGTAGTGAATGAGCAGTTCTTC
-	TRBJ2-7	14	-	TRBV12-5	CASGKDSTGNEQYF	TGTGCTAGTGGTAAAGACAGCACCGGTAACGAGCAGTACTTC
few	TRBJ2-3	18	TRBD2	TRBV18	CASSPRTSHGRATDTQYF	TGTGCCAGCTCACCAAGAACTAGCCATGGGAGGGCCACAGATACGCAGTATTTT
-	TRBJ2-6	18	TRBD1	TRBV5-4	CASSPRTGGPSGANVLTF	TGTGCCAGCAGCCCTCGGACAGGCGGTCCCTCTGGGGCCAACGTCCTGACTTTC
-	TRBJ2-1	14	TRBD2	TRBV7-2	CASSLERDLGEQFF	TGTGCCAGCAGCTTAGAGCGGGACTTAGGTGAGCAGTTCTTC
-	TRBJ1-4	13	-	TRBV18	CASSLLGGDKLFF	TGTGCCAGCTCTCTGCTGGGAGGGGATAAACTGTTTTTT
-	TRBJ1-2	16	-	TRBV12-1	CASSFAHTPTNYGYTF	TGTGCCAGCAGCTTTGCTCACACCCCGACTAACTATGGCTACACCTTC
-	TRBJ2-3	14	-	TRBV6-1	CASRRQASTDTQYF	TGTGCCAGCAGGAGACAGGCAAGCACAGATACGCAGTATTTT
-	TRBJ1-1	16	TRBD1	TRBV6-6	CASSYTGQGGRTEAFF	TGTGCCAGCAGTTACACGGGACAGGGAGGTAGGACTGAAGCTTTCTTT
-	TRBJ2-1	16	TRBD2	TRBV28	CASSSPIAGALNEQFF	TGTGCCAGCAGCTCTCCTATAGCGGGAGCGCTCAATGAGCAGTTCTTC
-	TRBJ2-3	13	-	TRBV9	CASSVESQDTQYF	TGTGCCAGCAGCGTAGAATCCCAAGATACGCAGTATTTT
-	TRBJ1-2	14	-	TRBV4-3	CASSQDKSGRGYTF	TGCGCCAGCAGCCAAGACAAGTCGGGGCGCGGCTACACCTTC
-	TRBJ2-3	17	TRBD2	TRBV27	CASSPELAGAFVNTQYF	TGTGCCAGCAGTCCGGAACTAGCGGGGGCGTTTGTTAATACGCAGTATTTT
-	TRBJ2-7	15	TRBD2	TRBV6-6	CASSYSGTSGYEQYF	TGTGCCAGCAGTTACTCCGGGACTAGCGGCTACGAGCAGTACTTC
-	TRBJ1-3	18	-	TRBV4-3	CASSQDQPGALSGNTIYF	TGCGCCAGCAGCCAAGATCAACCCGGGGCCCTCTCTGGAAACACCATATATTTT
-	TRBJ2-5	13	-	TRBV18	CASSPGLGETQYF	TGTGCCAGCTCACCAGGGCTTGGGGAGACCCAGTACTTC
-	TRBJ1-4	14	-	TRBV6-5	CASSPGVYGEKLFF	TGTGCCAGCAGTCCAGGGGTTTATGGTGAAAAACTGTTTTTT
-	TRBJ2-1	13	TRBD2	TRBV4-1	CASTNRRGDEQFF	TGCGCCAGCACAAACCGCCGGGGGGATGAGCAGTTCTTC
once	TRBJ1-5	13	-	TRBV18	CASSPTENQPQHF	TGTGCCAGCTCACCGACAGAGAATCAGCCCCAGCATTTT
-	TRBJ1-3	14	-	TRBV6-5	CASRDKNSGNTIYF	TGTGCCAGCAGAGACAAAAACTCTGGAAACACCATATATTTT
-	TRBJ1-3	17	-	TRBV4-1	CASSQVEGRSSGNTIYF	TGCGCCAGCAGCCAAGTCGAGGGACGCAGCTCTGGAAACACCATATATTTT
-	TRBJ2-2	16	-	TRBV5-1	CASSLVRTGLGGELFF	TGCGCCAGCAGCTTGGTTCGGACGGGCCTCGGCGGGGAGCTGTTTTTT
-	TRBJ1-2	16	-	TRBV5-1	CASSLSHTAGVWGYTF	TGCGCCAGCAGCTTGTCCCACACGGCAGGGGTGTGGGGCTACACCTTC
-	TRBJ2-2	17	TRBD2	TRBV15	CATSRDRLAGNTGELFF	TGTGCCACCAGCAGAGATCGCCTAGCGGGGAACACCGGGGAGCTGTTTTTT
-	TRBJ2-5	14	-	TRBV6-1	CASSEGWMRETQYF	TGTGCCAGCAGTGAAGGATGGATGCGAGAGACCCAGTACTTC
-	TRBJ1-2	12	-	TRBV28	CASSPSGNGYTF	TGTGCCAGCTCCCCGAGTGGGAATGGCTACACCTTC
-	TRBJ2-3	16	-	TRBV5-1	CASSLAYPQTGDTQYF	TGCGCCAGCAGCTTGGCTTACCCTCAAACGGGAGATACGCAGTATTTT
-	TRBJ2-3	15	-	TRBV7-3	CASSLGGLNTDTQYF	TGTGCCAGCAGCCTCGGGGGCCTGAACACAGATACGCAGTATTTT
-	TRBJ2-7	15	TRBD2	TRBV2	CASSIGLAGTYEQYF	TGTGCCAGCAGTATTGGACTAGCGGGGACCTACGAGCAGTACTTC
-	TRBJ1-3	16	TRBD1	TRBV19	CASSIRTGTSGNTIYF	TGTGCCAGTAGTATAAGGACAGGAACCTCTGGAAACACCATATATTTT
-	TRBJ1-2	13	TRBD1	TRBV2	CASTSTGNYGYTF	TGTGCCAGCACTTCGACAGGGAACTATGGCTACACCTTC
-	TRBJ2-7	15	TRBD1	TRBV28	CASSLIGTGTYEQYF	TGTGCCAGCAGTTTAATAGGGACAGGGACCTACGAGCAGTACTTC
-	TRBJ2-4	14	TRBD1	TRBV5-6	CASSSYRTGRIQYF	TGTGCCAGCAGCTCCTACAGGACAGGGCGCATTCAGTACTTC
-	TRBJ2-1	17	TRBD1	TRBV4-3	CASSQILRDRDPLEQFF	TGCGCCAGCAGCCAGATTCTTCGGGACAGGGACCCCTTGGAGCAGTTCTTC
few	TRBJ2-1	13	-	TRBV30	CAWLRDSYNEQFF	TGTGCCTGGCTGAGGGACTCCTACAATGAGCAGTTCTTC
-	TRBJ2-5	12	TRBD1	TRBV29-1	CSGGQPQETQYF	TGCAGCGGGGGACAGCCCCAAGAGACCCAGTACTTC
-	TRBJ1-2	15	-	TRBV28	CASSSLGGGGYGYTF	TGTGCCAGCAGTTCTCTCGGTGGGGGCGGTTATGGCTACACCTTC
-	TRBJ2-1	16	-	TRBV6-1	CASSELGTSSYNEQFF	TGTGCCAGCAGTGAATTAGGAACGAGCTCCTACAATGAGCAGTTCTTC
-	TRBJ1-6	14	-	TRBV27	CASSFQGSNSPLHF	TGTGCCAGCAGCTTTCAGGGGTCTAATTCACCCCTCCACTTT
-	TRBJ1-2	14	-	TRBV25-1	CASSEYTRDYGYTF	TGTGCCAGCAGTGAATATACTCGCGACTATGGCTACACCTTC
once	TRBJ2-3	14	-	TRBV7-9	CASSKDRSTDTQYF	TGTGCCAGCAGCAAAGACAGAAGCACAGATACGCAGTATTTT
-	TRBJ1-2	14	TRBD1	TRBV6-1	CASSPTGTNYGYTF	TGTGCCAGCAGTCCGACAGGGACAAACTATGGCTACACCTTC
-	TRBJ1-2	15	-	TRBV9	CASSEGTTINYGYTF	TGTGCCAGCAGTGAAGGGACAACTATCAACTATGGCTACACCTTC
-	TRBJ2-3	13	-	TRBV10-3	CAISPSPSDTQYF	TGTGCCATCAGCCCGTCGCCGTCGGATACGCAGTATTTT
-	TRBJ1-2	13	-	TRBV18	CASSPDNQGGYTF	TGTGCCAGCTCACCGGACAATCAGGGAGGCTACACCTTC
-	TRBJ2-5	16	-	TRBV6-6	CASSYGASGGQETQYF	TGTGCCAGCAGTTACGGGGCCTCAGGGGGGCAAGAGACCCAGTACTTC
-	TRBJ2-7	14	TRBD1	TRBV10-3	CAISDRTGGYEQYF	TGTGCCATCAGTGATAGGACAGGGGGCTACGAGCAGTACTTC
few	TRBJ2-7	15	-	TRBV5-1	CASSLARESSYEQYF	TGCGCCAGCAGCTTGGCCCGCGAGAGCTCCTACGAGCAGTACTTC
-	TRBJ2-3	15	-	TRBV7-9	CASRPDWASTDTQYF	TGTGCCAGCAGACCGGACTGGGCTAGCACAGATACGCAGTATTTT
-	TRBJ2-7	12	-	TRBV28	CASSLEGYEQYF	TGTGCCAGCAGTTTAGAGGGCTACGAGCAGTACTTC
-	TRBJ2-7	12	-	TRBV28	CASSPRSAEQYF	TGTGCCAGCAGTCCACGGTCGGCCGAGCAGTACTTC
-	TRBJ1-2	12	TRBD1	TRBV11-3	CASSLRQGGYTF	TGTGCCAGCAGCCTCCGACAGGGTGGCTACACCTTC
once	TRBJ2-1	16	TRBD1	TRBV7-9	CASSYLVGTGTNEQFF	TGTGCCAGCAGCTATCTAGTCGGGACAGGGACAAATGAGCAGTTCTTC
-	TRBJ2-2	15	TRBD2	TRBV5-1	CASSPNSGSTGELFF	TGCGCCAGCAGCCCTAATAGCGGGAGTACCGGGGAGCTGTTTTTT
once	TRBJ1-4	15	TRBD1	TRBV28	CASSLSGTGIEKLFF	TGTGCCAGCAGTTTATCCGGGACAGGGATTGAAAAACTGTTTTTT
-	TRBJ1-1	12	TRBD1	TRBV28	CASARTGPSAFF	TGTGCCAGTGCCCGGACAGGGCCAAGTGCTTTCTTT